This TCR beta chain was obtained from a study of blood T cell repertoires in COVID-19. The CDR3 totals 17 residues. The V gene's germline CDR1 is KGHDR and CDR2 SFDVKD. V lost 3 bases and J lost 2, with 17 bases in between. TCRdb keeps only in-frame clones here, not all; method: immunoSEQ multiplex PCR. The sample lists around 170,000 clones; around 90% were seen once. Sequences were obtained from peripheral blood. The clonotype originates from a man between 60 and 70 years old with acute or convalescent COVID-19. The chain has TRBV24-1 and TRBJ2-3, with D perhaps matching TRBD1 (7 bases). CDR3: CATSDPGGERVTDTQYF. In DNA form, the CDR3 reads TGTGCCACCAGTGATCCAGGGGGTGAGCGGGTCACAGATACGCAGTATTTT.